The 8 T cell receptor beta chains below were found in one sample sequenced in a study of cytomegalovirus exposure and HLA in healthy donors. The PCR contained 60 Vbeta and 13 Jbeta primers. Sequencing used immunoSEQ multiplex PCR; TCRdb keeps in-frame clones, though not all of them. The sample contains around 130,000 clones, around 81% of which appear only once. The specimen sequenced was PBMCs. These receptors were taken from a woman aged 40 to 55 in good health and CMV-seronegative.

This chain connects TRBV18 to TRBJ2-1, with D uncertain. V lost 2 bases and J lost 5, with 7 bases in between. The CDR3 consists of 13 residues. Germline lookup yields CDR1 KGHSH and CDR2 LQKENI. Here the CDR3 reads CASSPAQDNEQFF. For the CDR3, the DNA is TGTGCCAGCTCACCAGCCCAGGACAATGAGCAGTTCTTC.

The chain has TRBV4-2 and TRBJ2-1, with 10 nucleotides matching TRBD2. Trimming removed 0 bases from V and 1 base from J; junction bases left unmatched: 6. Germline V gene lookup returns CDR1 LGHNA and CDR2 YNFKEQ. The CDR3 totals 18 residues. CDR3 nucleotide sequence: TGTGCCAGCAGCCAAGATGTTTGGACTAGCGGATCCTACAATGAGCAGTTCTTC. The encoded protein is CASSQDVWTSGSYNEQFF.

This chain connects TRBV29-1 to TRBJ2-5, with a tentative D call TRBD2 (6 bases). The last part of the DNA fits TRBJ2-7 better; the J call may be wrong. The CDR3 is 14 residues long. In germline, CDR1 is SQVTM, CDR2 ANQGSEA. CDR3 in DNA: TGCAGCGTTGTTATCAGGACTACCGACTACGAGCAGTACTTC. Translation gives CSVVIRTTDYEQYF.

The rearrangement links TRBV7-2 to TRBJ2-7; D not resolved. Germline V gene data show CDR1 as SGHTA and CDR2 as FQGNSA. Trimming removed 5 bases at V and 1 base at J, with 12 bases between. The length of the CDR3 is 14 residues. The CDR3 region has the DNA TGTGCCAGCAGCCAGGTTGGCGCGTCCTACGAGCAGTACTTC. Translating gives CASSQVGASYEQYF.

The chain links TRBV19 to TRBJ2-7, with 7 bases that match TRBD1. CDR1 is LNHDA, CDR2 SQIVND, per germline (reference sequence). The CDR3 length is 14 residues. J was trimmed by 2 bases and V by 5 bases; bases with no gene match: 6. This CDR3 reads CASSDRQGAYEQYF. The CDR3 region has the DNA TGTGCCAGTAGTGACAGACAGGGAGCCTACGAGCAGTACTTC.

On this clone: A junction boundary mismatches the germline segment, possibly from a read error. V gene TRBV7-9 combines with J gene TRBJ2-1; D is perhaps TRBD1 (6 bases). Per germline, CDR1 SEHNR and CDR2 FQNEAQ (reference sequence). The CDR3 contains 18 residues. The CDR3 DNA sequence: TGTGCCAGCAGCTTAGCGAATTTAGGGGCAGGGGTAACCAATGAGCAGCTCTTC. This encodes CASSLANLGAGVTNEQLF.

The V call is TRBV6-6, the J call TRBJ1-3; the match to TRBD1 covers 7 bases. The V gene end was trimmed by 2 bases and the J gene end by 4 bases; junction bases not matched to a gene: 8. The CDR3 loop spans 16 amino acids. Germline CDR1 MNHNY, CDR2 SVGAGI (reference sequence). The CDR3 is CASSYPDREKGNTIYF. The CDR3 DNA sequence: TGTGCCAGCAGTTACCCCGACAGGGAAAAGGGAAACACCATATATTTT.

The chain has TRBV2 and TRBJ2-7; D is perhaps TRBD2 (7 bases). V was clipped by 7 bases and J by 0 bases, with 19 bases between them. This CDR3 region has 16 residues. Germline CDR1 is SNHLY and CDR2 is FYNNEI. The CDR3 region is CASKRGGGKDSYEQYF. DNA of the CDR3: TGTGCCAGCAAAAGAGGGGGGGGTAAGGACTCCTACGAGCAGTACTTC.